This passage covers 4 T cell receptor beta chains from one sample sequenced in a study of blood T cell repertoires in COVID-19. Profiling relied on immunoSEQ multiplex PCR, and the TCRdb table lists in-frame clones only, not all of them. The sample yields 200,000 to 300,000 clones, about 87% seen once. Sample: peripheral blood. The receptors originated from a woman aged 40 to 50 with acute or convalescent COVID-19.

This clone was seen a handful of times. This rearrangement joins TRBV10-3 to TRBJ2-1; 7 bases map to TRBD2. The trim removed 7 bases at V and 6 bases at J, leaving 6 bases unmatched. Germline V gene lookup returns CDR1 ENHRY and CDR2 SYGVKD. This CDR3 comprises 13 residues. The CDR3 is CAINGLVGNEQFF. The CDR3, as DNA: TGTGCCATCAATGGACTAGTCGGCAATGAGCAGTTCTTC.

The V and J genes are TRBV13 and TRBJ2-5; 10 nucleotides agree with TRBD1. V was pared by 5 bases and J by 4 bases, with 7 bases of the junction left unmatched. Germline V gene data show CDR1 as PRHDT and CDR2 as FYEKMQ (reference sequence). The CDR3 extends over 15 amino acids. CDR3 region: CASSSPGQGRETQYF. The CDR3 DNA sequence: TGTGCCAGCAGCAGCCCGGGACAGGGGAGAGAGACCCAGTACTTC.

The gene calls are TRBV5-1 and TRBJ2-5, with 9 positions matching TRBD2. V was pared by 0 bases and J by 1 base, with 4 bases of the junction left unmatched. Germline V gene data show CDR1 as SGHRS and CDR2 as YFSETQ. The CDR3 runs to 16 residues. The chain's CDR3 is CASSLAAGGGQETQYF. In DNA form, the CDR3 reads TGCGCCAGCAGCTTGGCCGCGGGGGGGGGCCAAGAGACCCAGTACTTC.

The V call is TRBV5-4, the J call TRBJ2-5; no clear D. Germline CDR1 SGHNT, CDR2 YYREEE (reference sequence). The V and J ends lost 0 bases and 3 bases respectively, with 9 bases between them. This CDR3 contains 14 residues. The CDR3 coding sequence is TGTGCCAGCAGCTTGGAGGCTGGAGAAGAGACCCAGTACTTC. Its protein is CASSLEAGEETQYF. Based on the CDR3 plus reference TRBV5-4 and TRBJ2-5, the full variable domain is ETGVTQSPTHLIKTRGQQVTLRCSSQSGHNTVSWYQQALGQGPQFIFQYYREEENGRGNFPPRFSGLQFPNYSSELNVNALELDDSALYLCASSLEAGEETQYFGPGTRLLVL.